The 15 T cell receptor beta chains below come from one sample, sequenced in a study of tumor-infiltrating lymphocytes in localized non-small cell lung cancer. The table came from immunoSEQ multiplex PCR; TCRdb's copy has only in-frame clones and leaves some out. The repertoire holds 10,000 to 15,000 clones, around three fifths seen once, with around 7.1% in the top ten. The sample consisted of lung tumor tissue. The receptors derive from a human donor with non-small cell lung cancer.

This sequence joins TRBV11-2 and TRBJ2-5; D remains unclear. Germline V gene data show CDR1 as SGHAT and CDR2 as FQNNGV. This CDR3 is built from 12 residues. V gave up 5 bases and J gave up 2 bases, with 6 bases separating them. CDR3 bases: TGTGCCAGCAGCATCTTACAAGAGACCCAGTACTTC. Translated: CASSILQETQYF.

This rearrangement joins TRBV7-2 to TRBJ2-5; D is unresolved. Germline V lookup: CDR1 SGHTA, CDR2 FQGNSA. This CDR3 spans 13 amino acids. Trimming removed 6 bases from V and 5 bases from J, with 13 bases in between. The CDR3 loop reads CASSRTRGETQYF. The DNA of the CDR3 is TGTGCCAGCAGTCGAACACGAGGCGAGACCCAGTACTTC. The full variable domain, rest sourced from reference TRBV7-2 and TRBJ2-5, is GAGVSQSPSNKVTEKGKDVELRCDPISGHTALYWYRQSLGQGLEFLIYFQGNSAPDKSGLPSDRFSAERTGGSVSTLTIQRTQQEDSAVYLCASSRTRGETQYFGPGTRLLVL.

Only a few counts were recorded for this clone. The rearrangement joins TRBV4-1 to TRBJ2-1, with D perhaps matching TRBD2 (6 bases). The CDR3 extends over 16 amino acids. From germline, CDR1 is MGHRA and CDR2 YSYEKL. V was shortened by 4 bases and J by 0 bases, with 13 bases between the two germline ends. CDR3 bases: TGCGCCAGCAGCCGACACTTTAGCGGCTCCTACAATGAGCAGTTCTTC. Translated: CASSRHFSGSYNEQFF.

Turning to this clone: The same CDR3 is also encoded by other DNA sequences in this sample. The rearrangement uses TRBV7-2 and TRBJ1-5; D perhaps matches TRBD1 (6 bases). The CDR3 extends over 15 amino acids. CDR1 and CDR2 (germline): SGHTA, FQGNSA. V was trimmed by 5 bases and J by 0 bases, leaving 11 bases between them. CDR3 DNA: TGTGCCAGCAGCGCCCAGGGGAATAGCAATCAGCCCCAGCATTTT. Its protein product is CASSAQGNSNQPQHF. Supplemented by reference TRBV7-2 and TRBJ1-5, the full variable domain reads GAGVSQSPSNKVTEKGKDVELRCDPISGHTALYWYRQSLGQGLEFLIYFQGNSAPDKSGLPSDRFSAERTGGSVSTLTIQRTQQEDSAVYLCASSAQGNSNQPQHFGDGTRLSIL.

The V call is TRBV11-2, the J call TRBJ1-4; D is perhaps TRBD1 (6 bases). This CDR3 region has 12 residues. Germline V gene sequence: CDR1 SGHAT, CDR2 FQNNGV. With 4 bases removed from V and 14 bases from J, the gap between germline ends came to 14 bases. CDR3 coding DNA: TGTGCCAGCAGCTCCCCCCGGGACATCCTGTTTTTT. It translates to CASSSPRDILFF.

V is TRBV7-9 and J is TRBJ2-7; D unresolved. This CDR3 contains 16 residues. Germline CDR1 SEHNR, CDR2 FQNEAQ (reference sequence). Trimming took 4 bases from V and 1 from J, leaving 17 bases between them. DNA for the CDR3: TGTGCCAGCAGCTCATATGGCGGTGGGGATTCCTACGAGCAGTACTTC. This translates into CASSSYGGGDSYEQYF.

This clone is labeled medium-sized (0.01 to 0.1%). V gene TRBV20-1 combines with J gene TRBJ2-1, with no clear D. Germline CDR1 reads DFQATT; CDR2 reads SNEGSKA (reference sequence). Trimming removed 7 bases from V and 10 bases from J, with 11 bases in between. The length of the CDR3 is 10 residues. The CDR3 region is CSVGIGEQFF. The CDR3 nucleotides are TGCAGTGTAGGGATTGGGGAGCAGTTCTTC.

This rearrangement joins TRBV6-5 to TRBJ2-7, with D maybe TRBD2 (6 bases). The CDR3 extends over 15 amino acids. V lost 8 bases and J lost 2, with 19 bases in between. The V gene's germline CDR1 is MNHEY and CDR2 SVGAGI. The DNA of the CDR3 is TGTGCCAGCGGCTACTCCGGGACTCTCACCTACGAGCAGTACTTC. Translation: CASGYSGTLTYEQYF.

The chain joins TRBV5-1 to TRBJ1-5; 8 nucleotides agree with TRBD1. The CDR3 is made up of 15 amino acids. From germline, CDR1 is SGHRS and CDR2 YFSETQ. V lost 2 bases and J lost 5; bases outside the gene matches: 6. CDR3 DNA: TGCGCCAGCAGCTTACAGGGGGGACGGCATCAGCCCCAGCATTTT. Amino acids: CASSLQGGRHQPQHF.

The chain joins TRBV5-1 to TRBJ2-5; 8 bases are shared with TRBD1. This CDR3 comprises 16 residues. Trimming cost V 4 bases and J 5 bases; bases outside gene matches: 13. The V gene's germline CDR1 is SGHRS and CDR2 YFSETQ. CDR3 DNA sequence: TGCGCCAGCAGCGACATAAGCAGGGGGCGCGGGGAGACCCAGTACTTC. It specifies CASSDISRGRGETQYF.

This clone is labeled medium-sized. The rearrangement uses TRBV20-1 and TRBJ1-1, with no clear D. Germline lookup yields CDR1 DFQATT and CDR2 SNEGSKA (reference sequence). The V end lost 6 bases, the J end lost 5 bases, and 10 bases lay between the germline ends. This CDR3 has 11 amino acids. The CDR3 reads CSATAVTEAFF. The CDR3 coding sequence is TGCAGTGCCACAGCAGTTACTGAAGCTTTCTTT.

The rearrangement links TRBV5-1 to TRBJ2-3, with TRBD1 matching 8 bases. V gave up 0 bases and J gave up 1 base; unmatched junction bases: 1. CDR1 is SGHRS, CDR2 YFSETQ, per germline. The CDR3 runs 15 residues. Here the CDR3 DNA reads TGCGCCAGCAGCTTGGTGGGACAGGGCACAGATACGCAGTATTTT. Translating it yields CASSLVGQGTDTQYF.

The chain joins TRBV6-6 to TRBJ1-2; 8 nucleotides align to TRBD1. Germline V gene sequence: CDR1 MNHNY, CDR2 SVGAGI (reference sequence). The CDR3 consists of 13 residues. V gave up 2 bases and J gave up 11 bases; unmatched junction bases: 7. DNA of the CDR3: TGTGCCAGCAGTTACGCGGGACAGGCGCTGTACACCTTC. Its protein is CASSYAGQALYTF.

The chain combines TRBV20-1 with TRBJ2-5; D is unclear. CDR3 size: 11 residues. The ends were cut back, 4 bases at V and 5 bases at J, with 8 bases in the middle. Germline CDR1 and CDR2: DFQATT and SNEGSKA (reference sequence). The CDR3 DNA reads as TGCAGTGCTACCGCCCGGGAGACCCAGTACTTC. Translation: CSATARETQYF.

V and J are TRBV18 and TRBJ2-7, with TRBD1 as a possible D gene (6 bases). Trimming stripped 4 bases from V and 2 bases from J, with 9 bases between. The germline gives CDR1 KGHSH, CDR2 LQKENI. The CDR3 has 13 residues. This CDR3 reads CASSQGQTYEQYF. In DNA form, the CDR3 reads TGTGCCAGCTCACAAGGACAGACCTACGAGCAGTACTTC.